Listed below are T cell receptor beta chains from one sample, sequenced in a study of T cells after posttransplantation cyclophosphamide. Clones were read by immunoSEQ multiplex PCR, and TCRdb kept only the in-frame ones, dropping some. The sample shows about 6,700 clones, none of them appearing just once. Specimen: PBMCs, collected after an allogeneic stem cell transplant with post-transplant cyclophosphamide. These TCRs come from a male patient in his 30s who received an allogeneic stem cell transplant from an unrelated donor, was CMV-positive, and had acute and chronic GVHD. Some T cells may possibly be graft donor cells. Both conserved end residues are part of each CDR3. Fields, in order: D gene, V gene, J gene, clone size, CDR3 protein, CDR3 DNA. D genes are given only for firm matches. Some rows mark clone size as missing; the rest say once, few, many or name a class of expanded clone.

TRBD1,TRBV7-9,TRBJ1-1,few,CASSLQGVMNTEAFF,TGTGCCAGCAGCTTACAGGGGGTAATGAACACTGAAGCCTTCTTT
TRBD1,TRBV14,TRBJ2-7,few,CASSRGTGASYEQYF,TGTGCCAGCAGCCGAGGGACAGGGGCGTCGTACGAGCAGTACTTC
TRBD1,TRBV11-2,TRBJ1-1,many,CASSSVQGDTEAFF,TGTGCCAGCAGCTCTGTACAGGGGGACACTGAAGCTTTCTTT
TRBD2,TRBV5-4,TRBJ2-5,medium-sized,CASSLDRGLGETQYF,TGTGCCAGCAGCTTGGATCGGGGACTAGGGGAGACCCAGTACTTC
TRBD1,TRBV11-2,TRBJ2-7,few,CASSLGAGGSYEQYF,TGTGCCAGCAGCTTAGGGGCAGGGGGCTCCTACGAGCAGTACTTC
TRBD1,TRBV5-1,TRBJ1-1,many,CASSLQTGTRTEAFF,TGCGCCAGCAGCCTACAGACAGGGACGAGGACTGAAGCTTTCTTT
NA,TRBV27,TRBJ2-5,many,CASSLRDFGETQYF,TGTGCCAGCAGTCTAAGGGACTTCGGAGAGACCCAGTACTTC
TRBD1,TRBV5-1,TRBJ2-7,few,CASSWGQGADEQYF,TGCGCCAGCAGCTGGGGACAGGGGGCAGACGAGCAGTACTTC
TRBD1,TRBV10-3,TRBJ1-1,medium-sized,CAISETGNTGAFF,TGTGCCATCAGCGAGACAGGGAACACTGGAGCTTTCTTT
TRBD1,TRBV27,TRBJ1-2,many,CAARDRGRGYTF,TGTGCCGCAAGGGACAGGGGGCGAGGCTACACCTTC
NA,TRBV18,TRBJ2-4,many,CASSPSGAHGNIQYF,TGTGCCAGCTCACCGTCAGGGGCGCACGGGAACATTCAGTACTTC
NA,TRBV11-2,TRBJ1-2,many,CASSQAGVTNYGYTF,TGTGCCAGCAGCCAGGCAGGGGTTACTAACTATGGCTACACCTTC
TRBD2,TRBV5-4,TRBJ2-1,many,CASSSWGGGGYNEQFF,TGTGCCAGCAGCTCCTGGGGCGGGGGGGGTTACAATGAGCAGTTCTTC
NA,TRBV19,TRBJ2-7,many,CASPTQGGLFYEQYF,TGTGCCAGTCCGACCCAGGGTGGCCTCTTCTACGAGCAGTACTTC
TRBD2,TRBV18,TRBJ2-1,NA,CASSISGSYNEQFF,TGTGCCAGCTCAATCAGCGGGAGCTACAATGAGCAGTTCTTC
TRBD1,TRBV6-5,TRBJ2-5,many,CASSYGRGQETQYF,TGTGCCAGCAGTTACGGCAGGGGGCAAGAGACCCAGTACTTC
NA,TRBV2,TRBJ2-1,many,CASSLAGAPAAEQFF,TGTGCCAGCAGTTTGGCGGGGGCCCCCGCGGCGGAGCAGTTCTTC
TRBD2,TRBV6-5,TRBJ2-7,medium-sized,CASSGLAGSSYEQYF,TGTGCCAGCAGCGGACTAGCGGGGAGCTCCTACGAGCAGTACTTC
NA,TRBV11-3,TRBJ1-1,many,CASSLLGASEAFF,TGTGCCAGCAGCTTACTGGGGGCGTCTGAGGCTTTCTTT
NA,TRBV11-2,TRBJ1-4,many,CASSPVQTEKLFF,TGTGCCAGCAGCCCGGTACAGACGGAAAAACTGTTTTTT
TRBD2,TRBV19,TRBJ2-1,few,CASGGLAEYNEQFF,TGTGCCAGTGGGGGACTAGCGGAATACAATGAGCAGTTCTTC
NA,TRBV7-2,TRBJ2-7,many,CASSTRASGLSSYEQYF,TGTGCCAGCAGCACCAGAGCCAGCGGGTTAAGCTCCTACGAGCAGTACTTC
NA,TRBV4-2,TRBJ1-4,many,CASGQEGGIDEKLFF,TGTGCCAGCGGCCAAGAGGGAGGGATTGATGAAAAACTGTTTTTT
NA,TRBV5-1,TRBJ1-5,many,CASSLESPNQPQHF,TGCGCCAGCAGCTTGGAGAGTCCCAATCAGCCCCAGCATTTT
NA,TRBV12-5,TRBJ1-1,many,CASGLGRQLIEAFF,TGTGCTAGTGGTTTGGGGAGACAGTTGATTGAAGCTTTCTTT
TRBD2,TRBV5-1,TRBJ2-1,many,CASSLELAGVNEQFF,TGCGCCAGCAGCTTGGAGCTAGCGGGAGTTAATGAGCAGTTCTTC
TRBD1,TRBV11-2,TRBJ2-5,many,CASSSDRGETQYF,TGTGCCAGCAGCTCCGACAGGGGAGAGACCCAGTACTTC
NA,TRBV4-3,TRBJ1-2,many,CASSQDPDGTYGYTF,TGCGCCAGCAGCCAAGACCCGGACGGGACTTATGGCTACACCTTC
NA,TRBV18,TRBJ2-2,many,CASSKPGLGTDTGELFF,TGTGCCAGCTCAAAACCGGGACTAGGGACAGACACCGGGGAGCTGTTTTTT
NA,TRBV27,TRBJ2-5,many,CASSLGLQETQYF,TGTGCCAGCAGTTTAGGCCTCCAAGAGACCCAGTACTTC
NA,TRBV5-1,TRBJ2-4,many,CASSLGQATNIQYF,TGCGCCAGCAGCTTGGGGCAGGCAACCAACATTCAGTACTTC
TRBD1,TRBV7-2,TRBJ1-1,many,CASSPQGQTNTEAFF,TGTGCCAGCAGCCCTCAGGGACAGACCAACACTGAAGCTTTCTTT
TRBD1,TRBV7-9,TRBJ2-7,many,CASRGKGQGHEQYF,TGTGCCAGCAGGGGCAAAGGACAGGGCCACGAGCAGTACTTC
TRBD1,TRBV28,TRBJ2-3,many,CASSISGTGYTDTQYF,TGTGCCAGCAGTATCTCCGGGACAGGGTACACAGATACGCAGTATTTT
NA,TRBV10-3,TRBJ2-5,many,CAIGGAETQYF,TGTGCCATCGGTGGAGCGGAGACCCAGTACTTC
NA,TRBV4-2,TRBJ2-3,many,CASSPWGEGGTDTQYF,TGTGCCAGCAGCCCCTGGGGCGAAGGGGGCACAGATACGCAGTATTTT
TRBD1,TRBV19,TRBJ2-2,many,CASSIRGRGGELFF,TGTGCCAGTAGTATCAGGGGGCGGGGCGGGGAGCTGTTTTTT
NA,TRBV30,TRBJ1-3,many,CAWSWGGTGNTIYF,TGTGCCTGGAGTTGGGGGGGTACTGGAAACACCATATATTTT
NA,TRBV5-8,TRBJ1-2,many,CASSRTGYIYGYTF,TGTGCCAGCAGCCGCACAGGATATATCTATGGCTACACCTTC
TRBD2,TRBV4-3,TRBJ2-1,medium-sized,CASSLGLAGNEQFF,TGCGCCAGCAGCCTAGGACTAGCGGGCAATGAGCAGTTCTTC
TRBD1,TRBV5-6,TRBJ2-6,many,CASSSGQGFSGANVLTF,TGTGCCAGCAGCTCGGGACAGGGATTCTCTGGGGCCAACGTCCTGACTTTC
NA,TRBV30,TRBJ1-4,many,CAWSVTPRGTNEKLFF,TGTGCCTGGAGTGTGACCCCAAGGGGCACTAATGAAAAACTGTTTTTT
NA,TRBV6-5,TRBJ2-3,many,CASSSTVASTDTQYF,TGTGCCAGCAGTTCCACCGTGGCTAGCACAGATACGCAGTATTTT
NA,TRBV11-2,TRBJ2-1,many,CASSPGLAYNEQFF,TGTGCCAGCAGCCCGGGACTGGCATACAATGAGCAGTTCTTC
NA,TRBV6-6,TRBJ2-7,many,CASSSRGYEQYF,TGTGCCAGCTCAAGCAGGGGCTACGAGCAGTACTTC